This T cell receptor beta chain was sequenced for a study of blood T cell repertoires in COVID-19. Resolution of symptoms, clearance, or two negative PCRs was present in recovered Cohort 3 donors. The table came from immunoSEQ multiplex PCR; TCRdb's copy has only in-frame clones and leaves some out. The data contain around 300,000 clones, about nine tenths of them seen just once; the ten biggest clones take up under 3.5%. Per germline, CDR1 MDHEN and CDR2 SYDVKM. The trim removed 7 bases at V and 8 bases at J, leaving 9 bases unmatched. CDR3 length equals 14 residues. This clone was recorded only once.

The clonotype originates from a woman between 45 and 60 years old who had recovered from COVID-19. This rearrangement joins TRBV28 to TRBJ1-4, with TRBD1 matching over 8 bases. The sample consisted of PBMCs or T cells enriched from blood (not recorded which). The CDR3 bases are TGTGCCAGCACCACCCAGGGGGCGCAAGAAAAACTGTTTTTT. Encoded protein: CASTTQGAQEKLFF.